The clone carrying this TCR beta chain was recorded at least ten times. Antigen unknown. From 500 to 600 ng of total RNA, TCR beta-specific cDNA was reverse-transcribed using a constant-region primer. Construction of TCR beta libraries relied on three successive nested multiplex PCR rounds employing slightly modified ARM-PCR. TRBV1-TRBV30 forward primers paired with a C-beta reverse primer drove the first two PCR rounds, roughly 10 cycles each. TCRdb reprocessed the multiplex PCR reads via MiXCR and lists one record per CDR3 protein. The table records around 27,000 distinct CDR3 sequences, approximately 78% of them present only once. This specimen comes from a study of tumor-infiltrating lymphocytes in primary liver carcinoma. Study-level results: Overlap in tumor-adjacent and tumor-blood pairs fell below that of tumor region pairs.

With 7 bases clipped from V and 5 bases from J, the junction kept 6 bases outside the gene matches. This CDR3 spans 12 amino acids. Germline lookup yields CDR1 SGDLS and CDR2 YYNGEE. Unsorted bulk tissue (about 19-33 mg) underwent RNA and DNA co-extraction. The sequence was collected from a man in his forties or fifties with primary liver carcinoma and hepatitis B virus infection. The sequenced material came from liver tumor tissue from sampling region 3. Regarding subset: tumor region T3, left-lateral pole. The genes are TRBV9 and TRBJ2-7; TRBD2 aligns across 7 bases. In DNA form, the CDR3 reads TGTGCCAGCGGGGGGGGTAGGAACGAGCAGTACTTC. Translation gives CASGGGRNEQYF.